This TCR beta chain was sequenced for a study of cytomegalovirus exposure and HLA in healthy donors. Study-wide background: Of the donors genotyped, approximately 400 in all, 75% to 85% fell in the Caucasian-associated ancestry cluster. Study-wide results and limits: TCR beta chain V- and J-gene trimming was linked, in a later analysis, to a missense variant in DCLRE1C.

The J segment lost 7 bases and the V segment lost 2 bases, leaving 9 bases of the junction unmatched. CDR3 size: 15 residues. Germline values: CDR1 SGHRS, CDR2 YFSETQ. The PCR ran on 60 Vbeta and 13 Jbeta primers. Only in-frame clones appear in the TCRdb table, and some are missing; sequencing was by immunoSEQ multiplex PCR. This repertoire includes some 200,000 clones. Worth noting for this clone: The antigen is not known.

V gene TRBV5-1 combines with J gene TRBJ1-2, with 9 bases fitting TRBD1. The source material was PBMCs. This TCR came from a boy aged 5 to 17 in good health and CMV-seronegative. The chain's CDR3 is CASSLTGQGETGYTF. The CDR3 region has the DNA TGCGCCAGCAGCTTAACGGGACAGGGAGAAACTGGCTACACCTTC.